What follows are 29 T cell receptor beta chains derived from one specimen sequenced in a study of neurological immune-mediated disorders. MiXCR was run by TCRdb on the 5' RACE reads, yielding one entry per CDR3 protein. The sample yields about 16,000 distinct CDR3 sequences, approximately 15% seen once. Specimen: PBMCs. The source of these receptors is a man in his 60s with HTLV-1-associated myelopathy (HAM/TSP).

This clonotype was detected many times. V usage is TRBV21-1 and J usage is TRBJ2-3; the DNA was not used to check the table's D call, TRBD1. TRBV21-1 is labeled a pseudogene. The CDR3 is 17 amino acids. This chain's CDR3 is CASSKDERRGPCDTQYF. The CDR3 DNA reads as TGTGCCAGCAGCAAAGACGAAAGGAGGGGGCCCTGCGATACGCAGTATTTT.

Many counts were recorded for this clonotype. V is TRBV5-6 and J is TRBJ1-1; no firm D call. In germline, CDR1 is SGHDT, CDR2 YYEEEE. The CDR3 length is 15 residues. V lost 3 bases to trimming and J lost 6 bases, with 18 bases between them. The CDR3 sequence: CASSSSPGILPEAFF. CDR3 DNA sequence: TGTGCCAGCAGCTCTTCGCCCGGGATACTACCTGAAGCTTTCTTT.

The V and J genes are TRBV20-1 and TRBJ1-5; no firm D call. This CDR3 has 13 residues. The V end lost 0 bases, the J end lost 8 bases, and 11 bases lay between the germline ends. Per the germline V gene, CDR1 is DFQATT and CDR2 is SNEGSKA (reference sequence). The CDR3 nucleotides are TGCAGTGCTAGAGATGGGTTAGGTGAGCCCCAGCATTTT. Amino acid sequence: CSARDGLGEPQHF.

This clonotype was observed at least ten times. This chain joins TRBV11-3 and TRBJ2-7, with 7 bases fitting TRBD2. The J segment lost 2 bases and the V segment lost 8 bases, leaving 9 bases of the junction unmatched. The CDR3 has 14 residues. Germline V gene sequence: CDR1 SGHNT, CDR2 YENEEA. The CDR3: CASSGWEGTYEQYF. CDR3 sequence (DNA): TGTGCCAGCTCCGGCTGGGAGGGTACCTACGAGCAGTACTTC.

This clonotype was seen repeatedly, ten times or more. The V gene is TRBV7-2, the J gene TRBJ2-7; tentative D call: TRBD1 (5 bases). Trimming pared 2 bases from V and 6 bases from J, leaving 14 bases between. Germline CDR1 reads SGHTA; CDR2 reads FQGNSA. The CDR3 covers 14 residues. The CDR3 region is CASSLFQGGPEQYF. In nucleotides, the CDR3 is TGTGCCAGCAGCTTATTCCAGGGTGGCCCCGAGCAGTACTTC.

This clonotype was seen many times. CDR3 coding DNA: TGTGCCCCGGCAGGGGGCGAGGGCAATCAGCCCCAGCATTTT. Protein sequence: CAPAGGEGNQPQHF. This sequence joins TRBV6-8 and TRBJ1-5, with 8 bases identical to TRBD1. The V segment lost 11 bases and the J segment 2 bases; nucleotides outside the gene matches: 8. This CDR3 region has 14 residues. Per the germline V gene, CDR1 is MNHGY and CDR2 is SAAAGT.

This clonotype was recorded many times. J is TRBJ1-1 and V is TRBV5-1; D gene unclear. Germline V gene sequence: CDR1 SGHRS, CDR2 YFSETQ. V shed 4 bases and J shed 2 bases, with 15 bases lying between them. This CDR3 has 15 amino acids. DNA of the CDR3: TGCGCCAGCAGCGACAAAGCGGCCTTTAACACTGAAGCTTTCTTT. This gives the protein CASSDKAAFNTEAFF.

Many counts were recorded for this clonotype. V is TRBV11-3 and J is TRBJ2-2, with D maybe TRBD1 (6 bases). V dropped 5 bases and J dropped 6 bases, with 10 bases sitting between them. Per germline, CDR1 SGHNT and CDR2 YENEEA. CDR3 size: 13 residues. The CDR3 is CASSPNRAGELFF. In DNA, the CDR3 is TGTGCCAGCAGCCCAAACAGGGCCGGGGAGCTGTTTTTT.

In this sample, this clonotype is medium-sized (0.01 to 0.1%). V is TRBV14 and J is TRBJ1-6, with D perhaps matching TRBD1 (5 bases). This CDR3 has 13 amino acids. CDR1 and CDR2 from the germline V gene are SGHDN and FVKESK. V was clipped by 4 bases and J by 11 bases, with 12 bases between them. CDR3 loop: CASSPGGAAPLHF. In nucleotides, the CDR3 is TGTGCCAGCAGCCCCGGAGGGGCGGCACCCCTCCACTTT.

To note about this clonotype: A much larger clonotype is one base distant, so this may be a read error. The chain uses TRBV20-1 and TRBJ2-2; tentative D call: TRBD2 (5 bases). The length of the CDR3 is 14 residues. Germline CDR1 reads DFQATT; CDR2 reads SNEGSKA (reference sequence). CDR3: CSAPDATNTGELIF. The CDR3 DNA is TGCAGTGCGCCCGACGCCACGAACACCGGGGAGCTGATTTTT.

This clonotype is medium-sized (0.01 to 0.1%). V gene TRBV5-1 combines with J gene TRBJ1-1; D gene uncertain. The CDR3 loop spans 13 amino acids. The ends were cut back, 0 bases at V and 11 bases at J, with 14 bases in the middle. Germline lookup yields CDR1 SGHRS and CDR2 YFSETQ. CDR3 sequence: CASSLELHPPAFF. In nucleotides, the CDR3 is TGCGCCAGCAGCTTGGAGTTGCACCCGCCGGCTTTCTTT.

By share, this clonotype ranks as medium-sized (0.01 to 0.1%). The CDR3 is CSARNWDRGYNEQFF. The CDR3 region has the DNA TGCAGTGCTAGAAACTGGGACAGGGGTTACAATGAGCAGTTCTTC. This sequence joins TRBV20-1 and TRBJ2-1, with 10 bases matching TRBD1. This CDR3 is 15 amino acids long. The V and J ends lost 2 bases and 4 bases, in that order; junction bases with no gene match: 5. The germline V gene has CDR1 DFQATT and CDR2 SNEGSKA (reference sequence).

This clonotype was recorded at least ten times. The V and J genes are TRBV7-2 and TRBJ2-1; 8 nucleotides match TRBD1. Germline V lookup: CDR1 SGHTA, CDR2 FQGNSA. This CDR3 comprises 16 residues. Trimming cost V 0 bases and J 0 bases; bases outside gene matches: 1. DNA of the CDR3: TGTGCCAGCAGCTTAGCGGGACAGGTCTCCTACAATGAGCAGTTCTTC. It yields the protein CASSLAGQVSYNEQFF.

The sample holds a few counts of this clonotype. The rearrangement links TRBV19 to TRBJ1-5; TRBD1 agrees at 7 bases. CDR3 length: 12 residues. Per the germline V gene, CDR1 is LNHDA and CDR2 is SQIVND (reference sequence). The junction had 1 base not matched to a gene; V was cut back by 7 bases and J by 4 bases. This CDR3 is CASTRGNQPQHF. DNA of the CDR3: TGTGCCAGTACCAGGGGGAATCAGCCCCAGCATTTT.

This sequence joins TRBV7-9 and TRBJ2-2; D not certain. Germline values: CDR1 SEHNR, CDR2 FQNEAQ (reference sequence). V lost 5 bases, J lost 3 bases, and 4 bases lay in between. The length of the CDR3 is 12 residues. The CDR3 nucleotides read TGTGCCAGCAGCCCCGACACCGGGGAGCTGTTTTTT. It yields the protein CASSPDTGELFF.

In its sample, this clonotype is medium-sized. The V and J genes are TRBV6-5 and TRBJ2-5; 7 nucleotides line up with TRBD1. This CDR3 contains 15 residues. With 5 bases clipped from V and 7 bases from J, the junction kept 13 bases outside the gene matches. Germline CDR1 reads MNHEY; CDR2 reads SVGAGI. CDR3 DNA: TGTGCCAGCAGTACAACCACAGTCCCAGGGGGGACCCAGTACTTC. This codes for CASSTTTVPGGTQYF.

Concerning this clonotype itself: The junction departs from the called germline gene at one end, perhaps through a read error. The rearrangement uses TRBV5-1 and TRBJ2-3; D gene uncertain. The CDR3 covers 15 residues. Germline CDR1 reads SGHRS; CDR2 reads YFSETQ. The CDR3 coding sequence is TGCGCCAACAGCTTGGCTGCGCTAAGCACACATACGCAGTATTTT. It encodes CANSLAALSTHTQYF.

For this clonotype: A much more abundant neighbour one base away suggests this may be a read error. The V call is TRBV6-2 or TRBV6-3, the J call TRBJ1-1, with D unresolved. CDR3 size: 11 residues. Germline V gene data show CDR1 as MNHEY and CDR2 as SVGEGT. V shed 9 bases and J shed 7 bases, with 12 bases lying between them. The CDR3 loop reads CARSSPFEAFF. CDR3 DNA: TGTGCCAGGAGCAGCCCTTTTGAAGCTTTCTTT.

There are many counts of this clonotype. The rearrangement uses TRBV10-3 and TRBJ1-4; TRBD1 is a possible D gene (5 bases). This CDR3 region has 11 residues. CDR1 and CDR2 (germline): ENHRY, SYGVKD. V gave up 8 bases and J gave up 8 bases, with 9 bases separating them. DNA of the CDR3: TGTGCCATCTTAAGGGGCGAAAAACTGTTTTTT. Amino acids: CAILRGEKLFF.

This chain connects TRBV5-1 to TRBJ2-7; D is uncertain. The V gene lost 0 bases and the J gene lost 3 bases, with 7 bases spanning the gap. CDR3 length equals 13 residues. Germline values: CDR1 SGHRS, CDR2 YFSETQ. CDR3: CASSLAGNYEQYF. DNA of the CDR3: TGCGCCAGCAGCTTGGCCGGTAACTACGAGCAGTACTTC. Using reference TRBV5-1 and TRBJ2-7 for the parts outside the CDR3, the full variable domain is KAGVTQTPRYLIKTRGQQVTLSCSPISGHRSVSWYQQTPGQGLQFLFEYFSETQRNKGNFPGRFSGRQFSNSRSEMNVSTLELGDSALYLCASSLAGNYEQYFGPGTRLTVT.

This clonotype was recorded at least ten times. This rearrangement joins TRBV6-6 to TRBJ1-2, with TRBD1 as a possible D gene (5 bases). CDR3 size: 16 residues. Germline V gives CDR1 MNHNY, CDR2 SVGAGI (reference sequence). V lost 0 bases to trimming and J lost 7 bases, with 18 bases between them. The CDR3 is CASSYSPETAVGGYTF. CDR3 DNA: TGTGCCAGCAGTTACTCGCCCGAGACAGCCGTCGGTGGCTACACCTTC.

This clonotype was observed many times. The chain joins TRBV20-1 to TRBJ1-2; D is possibly TRBD1 (6 bases). In germline, CDR1 is DFQATT, CDR2 SNEGSKA (reference sequence). The CDR3 contains 13 residues. Trimming removed 3 bases from V and 0 bases from J, with 8 bases in between. The CDR3 DNA reads TGCAGTGCTAGTGAGGGGGCTAACTATGGCTACACCTTC. It translates to CSASEGANYGYTF.

This clonotype was observed many times. The chain joins TRBV5-1 to TRBJ2-3; 15 bases map to TRBD2. The trim removed 2 bases at V and 5 bases at J, leaving 15 bases unmatched. CDR3 size: 20 residues. Germline loops: CDR1 SGHRS, CDR2 YFSETQ. The CDR3 loop is CASSFRGLAGGLRRRDTQYF. For the CDR3, the DNA is TGCGCCAGCAGCTTCCGGGGACTAGCGGGGGGTCTCCGCCGAAGAGATACGCAGTATTTT.

There are many counts of this clonotype. The chain has TRBV28 and TRBJ2-7; D perhaps matches TRBD2 (6 bases). Germline-derived CDR1 and CDR2 are MDHEN and SYDVKM. CDR3 length: 12 residues. The V end was cut by 5 bases, the J end by 4 bases, with 9 bases between. In DNA, the CDR3 is TGTGCCAGCAGTAGCCGGGGGTACGAGCAGTACTTC. This translates into CASSSRGYEQYF.

This clonotype has at least ten counts. V usage is TRBV20-1 and J usage is TRBJ2-7; maybe TRBD1 (7 bases). CDR1 and CDR2 from the germline V gene are DFQATT and SNEGSKA (reference sequence). CDR3 length: 14 residues. Trimming stripped 3 bases from V and 1 base from J, with 13 bases between. The CDR3 DNA sequence: TGCAGTGCTAGGGGGGGACAGTATTCCTACGAGCAGTACTTC. Protein sequence: CSARGGQYSYEQYF.

The CDR3 is CASTSRGVEETQYF. DNA for the CDR3: TGTGCCAGCACCTCGAGGGGGGTTGAAGAGACCCAGTACTTC. The chain couples TRBV11-1 to TRBJ2-5; the D call may be TRBD1 or TRBD2 (6 bases each). Trimming shortened V by 7 bases and J by 3 bases, and 15 bases separated the two germline ends. CDR1 is SGHAT, CDR2 FQDESV, per germline (reference sequence). The CDR3 is 14 amino acids.

This clonotype was recorded many times. CDR3 bases: TGTGCCAGCAGTGATTCCGCCGGCTATGGCTACACCTTC. It translates to CASSDSAGYGYTF. The chain combines TRBV2 with TRBJ1-2; D call uncertain. CDR1 and CDR2 (germline): SNHLY, FYNNEI. The CDR3 is 13 amino acids. Trimming took 3 bases from V and 4 from J, leaving 9 bases between them.

In the case of this clonotype: A much bigger clone sits one base away, suggesting this may be a read error. This chain connects TRBV6-2 or TRBV6-3 to TRBJ2-7; 8 nucleotides match TRBD2. The length of the CDR3 is 13 residues. CDR1 is MNHEY, CDR2 SVGEGT, per germline. The CDR3 sequence is CASRPTAGAERYF. CDR3 nucleotides: TGTGCCAGCAGGCCAACAGCGGGGGCCGAGCGGTACTTC.

In its sample, this clonotype was seen many times. The chain is built from TRBV5-1 and TRBJ2-3, with 8 bases fitting TRBD2. CDR1 and CDR2 from the germline V gene are SGHRS and YFSETQ. Trimming took 5 bases from V and 2 from J; bases not matched to a gene: 7. The CDR3 is 15 amino acids. CDR3 amino acids: CASSSGTRITDTQYF. The CDR3 DNA follows: TGCGCCAGCAGTTCCGGGACTAGGATCACAGATACGCAGTATTTT.